This T cell receptor (beta chain) is from a study of T-cell reconstitution after alpha-beta-depleted transplantation in children (dated by TCRdb to 2016 to 2017). Concerning the study at large: Using TCR repertoire profiling, the study followed T-cell immune reconstitution in a quantitative way in children after TCRalphabeta/CD19-depleted allogeneic hematopoietic cell transplantation.

The library came from PCR. TCRdb lists the instrument as Illumina HiSeq 2500. Molecular barcoding was employed in the preparation of TCR libraries, with unique molecular identifiers being used to normalize TCRbeta repertoire quantification. TCRdb passed the public sequencing reads through fastp at Q25 and MiXCR, retaining productive beta sequences. Rows with a matching CDR3 protein are joined into one entry that keeps the most common DNA and genes. The sample records 200,000 to 250,000 distinct CDR3 sequences, 8% to 9.5% of which are singletons. Clones ranked in the top ten supply around 6.2% of the sample. The germline V gene supplies CDR1 SGHRS and CDR2 YFSETQ. From the cysteine through the phenylalanine, the CDR3 covers 16 amino acids. CDR3 DNA only is kept here, 48 bases in frame from base 1. The germline V end is reduced by 2 bases and the J end by 3 bases; junction bases left unmatched: 8. As for this clonotype: There is no known antigen for this receptor. No much larger clone is present one base from it, and per-base qualities are unavailable.

This TCR was recovered from a human donor who donated a stem cell graft to a child with acute lymphoblastic leukemia. This receptor chain uses TRBV5-1 and TRBJ2-1; 7 bases in between match TRBD1. The sample here was PBMCs from the stem cell graft donor, taken from the stem cell graft. The CDR3 reads as follows: CASSLYRGRFYNEQFF. The nucleotide sequence reads TGCGCCAGCAGCTTATACAGGGGACGTTTCTACAATGAGCAGTTCTTC.